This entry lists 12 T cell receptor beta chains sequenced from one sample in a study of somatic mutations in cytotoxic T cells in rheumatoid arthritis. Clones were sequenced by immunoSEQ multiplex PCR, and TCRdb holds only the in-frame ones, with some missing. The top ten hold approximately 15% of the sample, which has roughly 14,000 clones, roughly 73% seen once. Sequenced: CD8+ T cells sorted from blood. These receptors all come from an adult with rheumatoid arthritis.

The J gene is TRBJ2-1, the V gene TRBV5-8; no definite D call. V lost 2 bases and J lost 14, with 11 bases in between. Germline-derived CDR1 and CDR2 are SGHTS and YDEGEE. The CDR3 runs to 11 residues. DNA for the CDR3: TGTGCCAGCAGCTTCGGCTCCTCAGAGTTCTTC. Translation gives CASSFGSSEFF.

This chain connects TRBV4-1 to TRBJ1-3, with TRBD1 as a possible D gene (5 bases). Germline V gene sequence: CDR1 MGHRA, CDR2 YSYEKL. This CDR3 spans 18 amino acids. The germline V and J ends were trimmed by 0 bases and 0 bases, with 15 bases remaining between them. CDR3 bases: TGCGCCAGCAGCCAAGATCGGGGCAGCACTCTCTCTGGAAACACCATATATTTT. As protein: CASSQDRGSTLSGNTIYF.

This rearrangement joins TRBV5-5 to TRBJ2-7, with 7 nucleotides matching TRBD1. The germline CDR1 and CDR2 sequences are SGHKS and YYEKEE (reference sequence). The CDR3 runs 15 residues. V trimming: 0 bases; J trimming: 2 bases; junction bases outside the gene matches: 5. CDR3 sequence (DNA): TGTGCCAGCAGCTTGGAGTCAGGGGGTGCCTACGAGCAGTACTTC. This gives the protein CASSLESGGAYEQYF.

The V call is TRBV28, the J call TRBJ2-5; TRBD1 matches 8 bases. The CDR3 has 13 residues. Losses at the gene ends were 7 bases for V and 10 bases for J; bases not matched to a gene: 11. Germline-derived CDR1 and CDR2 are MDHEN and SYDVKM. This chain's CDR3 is CASKPGGAGIQYF. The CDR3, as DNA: TGTGCCAGCAAACCAGGGGGCGCTGGGATCCAGTACTTC. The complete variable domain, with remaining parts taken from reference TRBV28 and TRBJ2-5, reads DVKVTQSSRYLVKRTGEKVFLECVQDMDHENMFWYRQDPGLGLRLIYFSYDVKMKEKGDIPEGYSVSREKKERFSLILESASTNQTSMYLCASKPGGAGIQYFGPGTRLLVL.

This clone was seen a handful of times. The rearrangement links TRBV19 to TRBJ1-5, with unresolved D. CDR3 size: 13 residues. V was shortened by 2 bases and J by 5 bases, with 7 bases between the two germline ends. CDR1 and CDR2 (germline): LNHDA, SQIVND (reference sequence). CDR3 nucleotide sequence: TGTGCCAGTAGTATACAGGCCGATCAGCCCCAGCATTTT. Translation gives CASSIQADQPQHF.

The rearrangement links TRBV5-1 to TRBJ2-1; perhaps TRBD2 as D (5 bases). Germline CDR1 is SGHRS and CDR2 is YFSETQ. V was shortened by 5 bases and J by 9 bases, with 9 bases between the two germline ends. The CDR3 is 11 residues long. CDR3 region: CASSYGVEQFF. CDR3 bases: TGCGCCAGCAGTTACGGGGTTGAGCAGTTCTTC.

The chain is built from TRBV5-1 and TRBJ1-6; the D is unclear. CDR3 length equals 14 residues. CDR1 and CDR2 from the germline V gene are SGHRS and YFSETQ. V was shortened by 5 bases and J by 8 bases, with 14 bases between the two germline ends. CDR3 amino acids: CASSGQQRDSPLHF. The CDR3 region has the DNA TGCGCCAGCAGTGGTCAGCAGAGAGATTCACCCCTCCACTTT.

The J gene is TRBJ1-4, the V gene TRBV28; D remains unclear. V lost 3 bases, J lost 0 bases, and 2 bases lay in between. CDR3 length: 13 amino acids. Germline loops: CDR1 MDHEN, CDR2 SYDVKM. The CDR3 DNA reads TGTGCCAGCAGTTTCACAACTAATGAAAAACTGTTTTTT. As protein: CASSFTTNEKLFF. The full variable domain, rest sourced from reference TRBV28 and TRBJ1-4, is DVKVTQSSRYLVKRTGEKVFLECVQDMDHENMFWYRQDPGLGLRLIYFSYDVKMKEKGDIPEGYSVSREKKERFSLILESASTNQTSMYLCASSFTTNEKLFFGSGTQLSVL.

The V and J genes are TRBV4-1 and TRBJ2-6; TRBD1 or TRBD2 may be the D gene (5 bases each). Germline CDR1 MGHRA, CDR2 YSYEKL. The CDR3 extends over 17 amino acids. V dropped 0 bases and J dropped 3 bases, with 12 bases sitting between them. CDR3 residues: CASSQDGPGSGANVLTF. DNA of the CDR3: TGCGCCAGCAGCCAAGATGGCCCAGGGAGTGGGGCCAACGTCCTGACTTTC.

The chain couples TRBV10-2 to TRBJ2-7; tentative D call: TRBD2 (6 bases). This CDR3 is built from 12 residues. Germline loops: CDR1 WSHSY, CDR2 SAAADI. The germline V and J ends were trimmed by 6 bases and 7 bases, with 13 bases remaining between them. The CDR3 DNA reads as TGCGCCAGCAGGGACTATACGGGGGAGCAGTACTTC. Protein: CASRDYTGEQYF.

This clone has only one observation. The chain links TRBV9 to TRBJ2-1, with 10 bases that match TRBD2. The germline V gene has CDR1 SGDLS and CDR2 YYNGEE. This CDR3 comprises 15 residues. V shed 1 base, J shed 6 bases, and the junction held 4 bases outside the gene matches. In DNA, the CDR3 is TGTGCCAGCAGCGTAAGCGGGGGGGCCTCCAATGAGCAGTTCTTC. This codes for CASSVSGGASNEQFF. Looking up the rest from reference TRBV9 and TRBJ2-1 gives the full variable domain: DSGVTQTPKHLITATGQRVTLRCSPRSGDLSVYWYQQSLDQGLQFLIQYYNGEERAKGNILERFSAQQFPDLHSELNLSSLELGDSALYFCASSVSGGASNEQFFGPGTRLTVL.

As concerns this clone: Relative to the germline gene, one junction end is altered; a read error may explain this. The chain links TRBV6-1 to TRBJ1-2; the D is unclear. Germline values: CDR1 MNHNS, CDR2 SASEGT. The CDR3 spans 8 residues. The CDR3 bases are TGCGCCTGTGCTGGCTACACCTTC. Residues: CACAGYTF.